This TCR beta chain appears in the sequencing data of a study of cytomegalovirus exposure and HLA in healthy donors (dated by TCRdb to about 2017). About the investigation overall: An earlier analysis of 587 of the donors reported about 280 Gb of sequence data and around 120 million unique TCR beta sequences obtained from some 200 million T cells. Rather than using new phenotypic data, the later analysis identified candidate immune exposures from TCR beta sequences and from how often those sequences occurred across donors. A handful of DR-DQ haplotypes were treated as single units for association and clustering because of strong linkage in the cohort. Every repertoire in the discovery cohort had been generated on one and the same sequencing platform. Among around 400 genotyped donors of the cohort, an average of about 240,000 unique TCR beta nucleotide sequences were sequenced per donor, roughly a sixth of them non-productive. The study aimed to test whether signatures of past pathogen exposure could be identified by cataloging public T cell receptors. Typing coverage differed by locus: A, B, C, DRB1 and DQB1 were typed in about 620-640 donors, DQA1 in 500 to 550, DPA1 in nearly 610, and DPB1 in just under 490. A later analysis re-examined previously published TCR beta repertoires from just over 650 donors and added high-resolution HLA genotyping to investigate patterns of TCR occurrence. Along with the roughly 670-subject first cohort, a separate validation cohort of roughly 110 different subjects was used. Donor age, sex, ethnicity and CMV serostatus were compiled together with the repertoire data. The study combined high-throughput TCR immunosequencing, statistical association of individual TCRs with disease status, and machine learning to predict cytomegalovirus infection status. An early release that covered more than 550 HLA-typed donors contained approximately 300 gigabases of sequencing data and about 93 million unique TCR sequences. HLA typing covered class I and class II loci at four-digit resolution. The study used immunosequencing to profile the T cell repertoires of approximately 650 subjects and linked those repertoires to cytomegalovirus serostatus. An earlier analysis of fewer than 750 of the donors used high-throughput TCR beta sequencing to judge whether each TCR beta V gene segment behaved as functional or pseudogenic. A later genetic analysis used genome-wide SNP genotypes for 398 of the 666 donors, treating that subset as a discovery cohort. The genetic ancestry cluster associated with self-reported Caucasian donors included 80% to 90% of the roughly 400 genotyped donors.

In total, 600 or so healthy bone marrow donors made up the cohort. At the time of sampling, every cohort member was nominally healthy, though immune exposures that went unrecorded were likely present. The donor tested CMV seronegative, placing the donor among the roughly 400 seronegative members of the cohort. A peripheral blood sample was provided by each donor, and peripheral blood mononuclear cells were used for TCR beta sequencing. The Qiagen DNeasy Blood Extraction Kit was used to extract genomic DNA from the blood cell samples. On the study overall, not on this receptor specifically: A later genetic analysis reported fewer N-insertions in productive TCRs among donors in an Asian-associated ancestry cluster than the roughly 690-donor mean. Correlated functional status among segregating V segments might be attributable to linkage disequilibrium, but an unknown experimental factor could not be ruled out. This cohort had only TCR beta chains sequenced, and the lack of alpha or paired-chain data limited which features could be detected. The sequencing pipeline was judged likely to have produced a cluster of highly shared sequence variants as a technical artifact. Specific HLA alleles were associated with 15,000 to 20,000 TCR beta sequences at a false discovery rate of 0.05 in a later analysis. Because HLA typing was missing for some donors at each locus, association tests included only the typed subset. Several of the top co-occurrence clusters appeared to be linked to parvovirus B19, influenza, CMV and Epstein-Barr virus, according to a later analysis. A later genetic analysis associated a missense DCLRE1C variant with V-gene and J-gene trimming of TCR beta chains, and an independent cohort replicated the association. The classifier was reported to diagnose cytomegalovirus status with high specificity and sensitivity in both the original cohort and the validation cohort. The 87-base-pair reads could not distinguish some IMGT-functional V segments, including TRBV6-2 and TRBV6-3, so those segments were excluded. It was suggested by the authors that the approach could potentially be generalized to other disease states and immunological phenotypes. The presence/absence analyses assumed that sequencing depth was roughly uniform across donors, and that assumption may not be true. The study listed 164 TCR beta chains as associated with cytomegalovirus. An earlier analysis of approximately 530 of the donors showed that most TCR beta V segments appeared in productive rearrangements either about 87% or about 30% of the time, which broadly matched IMGT annotations. In vitro tests confirmed that a few of the cytomegalovirus-associated TCR beta chains recognize cytomegalovirus antigens. When HLA alleles, especially DR and DQ, strongly co-occurred, attributing TCR associations to individual alleles was difficult. Most TCR sequences were seen in very few donors, while some public TCRs were found in many individuals. Some 15 rarely observed V segments, including chromosome 9 orphons, were excluded from the earlier analysis of some 590 of the donors because counts were too low. A later analysis found that TCR association rates varied across HLA loci, with DRB1 alleles showing the most associated TCRs and HLA-C alleles the fewest. A further reported finding was that TCR beta sequences accurately predicted the HLA-A and HLA-B alleles for most subjects in the first cohort. A later analysis found that most CMV-associated TCR beta chains appeared HLA-restricted, with HLA associations seemingly driven largely by CMV exposure. Compared with equally common non-associated chains, HLA-associated TCR beta chains in a later analysis were more clonally expanded and had lower generation probabilities. CMV serostatus was the only immune exposure information available for the cohort.

CDR1 SNHLY and CDR2 FYNNEI were looked up in the germline V gene. The CDR3 runs 15 amino acids, cysteine and phenylalanine included. The only DNA kept is the CDR3, 45 bases in frame from the first base. Unmatched junction bases come to 5, with V trimmed by 6 bases and J by 1 base. Regarding this clone: Its antigen is still unknown. Qualities for individual bases were not recorded, and no much larger clone is one base off.

Library method: the immunoSEQ multiplex PCR assay. For the multiplex PCR, a mixture combining 60 forward primers for TCR Vbeta segments and 13 reverse primers for TCR Jbeta segments was used. The CDR3 region of rearranged TCR beta genes was amplified from genomic DNA with a multiplex PCR assay. On the Illumina HiSeq System, the amplified TCR beta libraries were sequenced as 87-base-pair reads. Turning to the authors' computational methods: A later analysis counted about 80 million unique TCR beta chains across the 666 repertoires, and 9 million to 14 million of these chains were shared by at least two donors. Raw reads were error-corrected and collapsed into unique sequences with a nearest-neighbor algorithm that merged closely related sequences to remove PCR and sequencing errors. Alignment of CDR3 sequences to IMGT reference sequences was used to assign V, D and J gene segments. Each retained sequence needed at least a six-nucleotide match to both a V gene segment and a J gene segment. A rearrangement was called productive if the CDR3 had no stop codons and remained in frame with V and J, and every other rearrangement was called non-productive. CDR3 was defined by IMGT convention, running from the second conserved V-encoded cysteine to the conserved J-encoded phenylalanine. The earlier analysis of some 540 of the donors excluded any sequence lacking an unambiguous match to a single V gene segment. In an earlier analysis of almost 600 of the donors, a V segment was called functional when productive rearrangements were above 56.7%, and segregating when the standard deviation between donors exceeded 5%. A statistical classification framework was built for diagnosing cytomegalovirus status from the catalog of TCR beta chain sequences. A later analysis assigned V and J genes by comparing TCR nucleotide sequences with IMGT/GENE-DB human TR gene sequences. Using the TCRdist pipeline, a later analysis assigned CDR3 sequences along with most-parsimonious VDJ recombination scenarios. In a later analysis, each TCR beta chain was defined by its CDR3 amino acid sequence together with its V-gene family, and reads without a unique V-gene family were excluded. As a way to deal with suspected cross-contamination and a sequencing artifact, a later analysis dropped 450 to 600 nucleotide sequences that were highly shared and had low generation probability. In a later analysis, a clonal expansion index was calculated for each public chain from normalized within-repertoire ranks of inferred template counts. Generation probabilities in a later analysis came from a VDJ recombination model fitted to out-of-frame rearrangements, and those results were checked against IGoR. A later analysis scored TCR-TCR, TCR-HLA and TCR-CMV co-occurrence with hypergeometric tests, applying a repertoire-size bias correction to TCR pairs. In a later analysis, false discovery rates were estimated by permuting HLA or CMV assignments 20 times. A later analysis grouped co-occurring TCRs with DBSCAN, adding TCRdist sequence similarity when clustering within HLA-allele-positive subsets. Repertoires with fewer than 30,000 or more than 120,000 public chains, plus five repertoires with anomalous nucleotide sharing, were excluded from co-occurrence clustering. This is the immuneACCESS table as TCRdb keeps it, with only in-frame sequences that have V and J called. A part of the clones is gone; compared with another copy, unresolved V genes explain less than half, and the rest is unexplained. V and J calls and clone size follow that table, whereas D and trimming were derived from the DNA. Recorded for this sample are about 110,000 clones; 71% of them occurred a single time. Of the sample, 2.5% to 3.5% falls within the top ten clones.

This clonotype was sampled from a female donor in good health and CMV-seronegative. Input material: PBMCs. This chain joins TRBV2 to TRBJ2-5; 10 bases in the junction line up with TRBD1. The CDR3 has the sequence CASSPDRGPQETQYF. The nucleotide sequence reads TGTGCCAGCAGCCCCGACAGGGGGCCCCAAGAGACCCAGTACTTC. Extended through the reference TRBV2 and TRBJ2-5 proteins, this CDR3 yields the full variable domain: EPEVTQTPSHQVTQMGQEVILRCVPISNHLYFYWYRQILGQKVEFLVSFYNNEISEKSEIFDDQFSVERPDGSNFTLKIRSTKLEDSAMYFCASSPDRGPQETQYFGPGTRLLVL.